Ten or more counts support the clone carrying this T cell receptor (beta chain). Its antigen is unknown. This sample is drawn from a study of Graves' ophthalmopathy and Graves' hyperthyroidism. CDR3 regions of TCR beta were amplified from RNA transcripts. The library came from an HTBI-primed first-round RT-PCR and a second-round multiplex PCR. In TCRdb, the multiplex PCR reads were re-called with MiXCR into one record per CDR3 protein. The sample shows roughly 500,000 distinct CDR3 sequences, around 15% of them seen only once. Points from the study as a whole: The model flagged ophthalmopathy progression at approximately 70% sensitivity and 72.22% specificity. Most thyroid clonotypes expanded beyond 0.001 frequency were also found in blood.

The sequence derives from a woman aged 25 to 39 with Graves' ophthalmopathy. The sample comprised blood.

The CDR3 coding sequence is TGTGCCAGCCGGGGGGAGAACAAGTTTGCCTACTTC. Translation gives CASRGENKFAYF. V usage is TRBV12-3 or TRBV12-4 and J usage is TRBJ2-7; 7 bases align to TRBD2. The CDR3 runs to 12 residues. V was pared by 8 bases and J by 13 bases, with 14 bases of the junction left unmatched.